This T cell receptor (beta chain) was sequenced during a study of shared clonotypes between healthy human individuals. Study in general: A couple of women and a few men aged 18 to 49 made up the donors. Points from the study as a whole: For naive CD4 cells, roughly 4.8% of clonotypes were shared across a handful of donors. Unshared clonotypes carried lower generation probabilities than those common to all four donors.

The CDR3 is made up of 15 amino acids. The ends were cut back, 3 bases at V and 0 bases at J, with 9 bases in the middle. Germline CDR1 reads LNHDA; CDR2 reads SQIVND (reference sequence). Only in-frame clones appear in the TCRdb table, and some are missing; sequencing was by immunoSEQ multiplex PCR. The repertoire holds roughly 650,000 clones, with roughly 95% as singletons. On this clone: The antigen remains undetermined.

Positive CCR7 selection of CD45RO-negative cells yielded the naive CD8 cells, and terminally differentiated effector memory CD45RA+ cells were excluded. The donor cohort consisted entirely of Caucasian adults residing in Nashville, Tennessee. This chain joins TRBV19 and TRBJ2-1; D gene unclear. Sequenced material: naive CD8+ T cells sorted from blood. The receptor comes from a woman in her 30s in good health. The CDR3 loop reads CASSMRISSYNEQFF. CDR3 DNA: TGTGCCAGTAGTATGAGGATCAGCTCCTACAATGAGCAGTTCTTC.